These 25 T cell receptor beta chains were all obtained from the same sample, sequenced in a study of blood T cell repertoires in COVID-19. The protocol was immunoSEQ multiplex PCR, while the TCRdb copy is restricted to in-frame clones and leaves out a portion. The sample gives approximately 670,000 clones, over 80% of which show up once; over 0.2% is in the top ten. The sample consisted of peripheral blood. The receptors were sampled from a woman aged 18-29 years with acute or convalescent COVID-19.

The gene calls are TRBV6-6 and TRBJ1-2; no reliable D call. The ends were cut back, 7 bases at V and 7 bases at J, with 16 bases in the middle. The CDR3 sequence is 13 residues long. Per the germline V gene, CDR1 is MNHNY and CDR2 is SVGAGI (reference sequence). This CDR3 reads CASIGTGFGGYTF. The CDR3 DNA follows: TGTGCCAGCATAGGTACGGGATTCGGTGGCTACACCTTC.

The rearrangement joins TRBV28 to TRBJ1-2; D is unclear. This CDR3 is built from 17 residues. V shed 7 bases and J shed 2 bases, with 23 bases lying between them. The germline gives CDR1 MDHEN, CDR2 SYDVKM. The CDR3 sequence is CASTIFLEGTTNYGYTF. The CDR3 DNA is TGTGCCAGCACAATCTTCCTGGAGGGAACCACCAACTATGGCTACACCTTC.

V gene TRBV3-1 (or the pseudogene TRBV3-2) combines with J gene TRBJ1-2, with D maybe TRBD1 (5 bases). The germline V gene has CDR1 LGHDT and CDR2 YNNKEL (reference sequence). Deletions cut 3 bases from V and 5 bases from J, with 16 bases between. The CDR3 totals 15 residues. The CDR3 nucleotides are TGTGCCAGCAGCCACGACAGTTCGCCTTCTTATGGCTACACCTTC. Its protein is CASSHDSSPSYGYTF.

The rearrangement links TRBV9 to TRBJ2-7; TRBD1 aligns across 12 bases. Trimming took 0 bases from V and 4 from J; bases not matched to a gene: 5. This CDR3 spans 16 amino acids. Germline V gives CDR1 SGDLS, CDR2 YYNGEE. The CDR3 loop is CASSVGGTGGLYEQYF. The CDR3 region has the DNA TGTGCCAGCAGCGTAGGGGGGACAGGGGGCTTATACGAGCAGTACTTC.

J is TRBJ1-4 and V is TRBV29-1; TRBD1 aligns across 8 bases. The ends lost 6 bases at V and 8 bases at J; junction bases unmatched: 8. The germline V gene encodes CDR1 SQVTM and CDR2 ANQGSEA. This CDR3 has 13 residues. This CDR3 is CSVQGQGLEKLFF. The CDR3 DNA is TGCAGCGTCCAAGGACAGGGTTTAGAAAAACTGTTTTTT.

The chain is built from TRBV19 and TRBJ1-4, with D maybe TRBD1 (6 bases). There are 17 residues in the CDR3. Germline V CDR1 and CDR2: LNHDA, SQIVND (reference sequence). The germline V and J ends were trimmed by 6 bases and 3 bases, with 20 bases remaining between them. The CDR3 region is CASRSSLDRTSNEKLFF. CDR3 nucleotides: TGTGCCAGTAGGAGTTCCCTTGACAGGACTTCTAATGAAAAACTGTTTTTT.

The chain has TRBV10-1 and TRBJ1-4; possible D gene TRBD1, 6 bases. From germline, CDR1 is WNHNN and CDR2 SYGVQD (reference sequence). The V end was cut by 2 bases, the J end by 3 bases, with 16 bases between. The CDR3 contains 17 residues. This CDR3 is CASSEPRQEASNEKLFF. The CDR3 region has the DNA TGCGCCAGCAGTGAGCCGCGACAGGAAGCTTCTAATGAAAAACTGTTTTTT.

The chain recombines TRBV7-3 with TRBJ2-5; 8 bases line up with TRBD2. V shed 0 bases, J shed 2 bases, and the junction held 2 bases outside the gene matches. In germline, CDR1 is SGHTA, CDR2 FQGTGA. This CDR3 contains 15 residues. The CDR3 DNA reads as TGTGCCAGCAGCTTAACCGGACTAGCTCAAGAGACCCAGTACTTC. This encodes CASSLTGLAQETQYF. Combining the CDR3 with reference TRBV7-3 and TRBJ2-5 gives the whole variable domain GAGVSQTPSNKVTEKGKYVELRCDPISGHTALYWYRQSLGQGPEFLIYFQGTGAADDSGLPNDRFFAVRPEGSVSTLKIQRTERGDSAVYLCASSLTGLAQETQYFGPGTRLLVL.

CDR3 sequence (DNA): TGTGCCAGCAGCTCTGGGGCGGGACAGGGCCCAGATACGCAGTATTTT. Protein: CASSSGAGQGPDTQYF. The gene calls are TRBV7-9 and TRBJ2-3, with 9 bases aligning to TRBD1. With V trimmed by 4 bases and J by 4 bases, 9 bases remained unmatched. The length of the CDR3 is 16 residues. The germline CDR1 and CDR2 sequences are SEHNR and FQNEAQ (reference sequence).

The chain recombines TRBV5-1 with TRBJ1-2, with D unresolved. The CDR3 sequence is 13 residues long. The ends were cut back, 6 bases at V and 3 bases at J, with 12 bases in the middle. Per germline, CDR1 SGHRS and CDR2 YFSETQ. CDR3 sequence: CASTEGEYYGYTF. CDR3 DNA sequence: TGCGCCAGCACGGAGGGCGAATACTATGGCTACACCTTC.

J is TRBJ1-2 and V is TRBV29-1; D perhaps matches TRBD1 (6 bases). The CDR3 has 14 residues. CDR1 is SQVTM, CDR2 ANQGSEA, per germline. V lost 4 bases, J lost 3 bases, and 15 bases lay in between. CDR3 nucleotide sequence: TGCAGCGTTGTTGCGGGGGGCGCCCACTATGGCTACACCTTC. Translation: CSVVAGGAHYGYTF.

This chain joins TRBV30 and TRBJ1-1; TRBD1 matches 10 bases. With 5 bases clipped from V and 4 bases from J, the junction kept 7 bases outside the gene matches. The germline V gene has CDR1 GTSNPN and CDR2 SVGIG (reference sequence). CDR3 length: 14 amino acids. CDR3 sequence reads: CAWDGGQGGTEAFF. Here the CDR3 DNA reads TGTGCCTGGGACGGTGGACAGGGGGGCACTGAAGCTTTCTTT.

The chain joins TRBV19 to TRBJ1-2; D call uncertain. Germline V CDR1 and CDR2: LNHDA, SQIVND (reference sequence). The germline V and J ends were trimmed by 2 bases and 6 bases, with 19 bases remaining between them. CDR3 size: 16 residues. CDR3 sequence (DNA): TGTGCCAGTAGTATAAGGTCCGGGGTCCCGGTTGATGGCTACACCTTC. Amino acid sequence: CASSIRSGVPVDGYTF.

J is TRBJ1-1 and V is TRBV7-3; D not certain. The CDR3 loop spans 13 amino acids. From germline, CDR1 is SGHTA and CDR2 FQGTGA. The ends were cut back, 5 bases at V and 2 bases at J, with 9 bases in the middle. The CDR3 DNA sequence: TGTGCCAGCAGCAGAACAATAAACACTGAAGCTTTCTTT. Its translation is CASSRTINTEAFF.

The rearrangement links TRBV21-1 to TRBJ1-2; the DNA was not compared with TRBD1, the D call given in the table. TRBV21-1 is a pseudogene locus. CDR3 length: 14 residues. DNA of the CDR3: TGTGCCAGCAAAAGGGGAATCGACAGTTCGAGCTACACCTTC. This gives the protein CASKRGIDSSSYTF.

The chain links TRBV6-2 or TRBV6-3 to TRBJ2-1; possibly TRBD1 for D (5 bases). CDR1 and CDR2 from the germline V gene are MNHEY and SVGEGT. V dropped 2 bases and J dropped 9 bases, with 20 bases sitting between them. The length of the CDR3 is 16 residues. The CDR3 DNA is TGTGCCAGCAGTTACGCACCTCTCCCCAGGGCGATTGAGCAGTTCTTC. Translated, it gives CASSYAPLPRAIEQFF.

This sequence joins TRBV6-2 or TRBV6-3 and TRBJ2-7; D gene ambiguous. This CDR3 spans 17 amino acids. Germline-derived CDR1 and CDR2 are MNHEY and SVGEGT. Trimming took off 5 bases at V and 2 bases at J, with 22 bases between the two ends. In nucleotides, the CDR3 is TGTGCCAGCAGTCCCCACCCTCCGTATATAGTCCCCTACGAGCAGTACTTC. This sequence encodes CASSPHPPYIVPYEQYF.

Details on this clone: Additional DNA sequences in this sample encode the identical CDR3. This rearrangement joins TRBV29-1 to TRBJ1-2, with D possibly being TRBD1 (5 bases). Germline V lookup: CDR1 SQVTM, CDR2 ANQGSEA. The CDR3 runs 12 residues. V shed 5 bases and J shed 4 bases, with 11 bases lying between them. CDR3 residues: CSVPGQGYGYTF. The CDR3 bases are TGCAGCGTTCCCGGACAAGGCTATGGCTACACCTTC.

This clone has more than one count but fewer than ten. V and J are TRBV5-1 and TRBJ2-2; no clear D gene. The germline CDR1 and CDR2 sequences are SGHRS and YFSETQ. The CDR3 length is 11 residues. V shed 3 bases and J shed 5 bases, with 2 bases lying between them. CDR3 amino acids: CASSSTGELFF. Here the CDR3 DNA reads TGCGCCAGCAGCTCGACCGGGGAGCTGTTTTTT.

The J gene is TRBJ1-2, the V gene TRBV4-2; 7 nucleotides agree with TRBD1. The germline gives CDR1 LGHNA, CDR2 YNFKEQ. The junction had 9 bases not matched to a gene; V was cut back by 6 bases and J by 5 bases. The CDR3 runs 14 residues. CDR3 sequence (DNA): TGTGCCAGCAGTCCTGGGACAGAGAGATATGGCTACACCTTC. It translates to CASSPGTERYGYTF.

DNA for the CDR3: TGTGCCAGCAGCTTTGCGGAAGCCAAAAACATTCAGTACTTC. Its translation: CASSFAEAKNIQYF. The chain couples TRBV5-5 to TRBJ2-4, with D hard to call. The CDR3 has 14 residues. CDR1 is SGHKS and CDR2 is YYEKEE in the germline V gene (reference sequence). V was clipped by 2 bases and J by 0 bases, with 6 bases between them. The whole variable domain, filled in from reference TRBV5-5 and TRBJ2-4, reads DAGVTQSPTHLIKTRGQQVTLRCSPISGHKSVSWYQQVLGQGPQFIFQYYEKEERGRGNFPDRFSARQFPNYSSELNVNALLLGDSALYLCASSFAEAKNIQYFGAGTRLSVL.

The CDR3 loop is CASSLPTGIYEQYF. CDR3 nucleotides: TGTGCCAGCAGCTTACCTACAGGGATCTACGAGCAGTACTTC. The chain links TRBV11-3 to TRBJ2-7, with a weak D call TRBD1 (6 bases). Looked up from germline, CDR1 is SGHNT and CDR2 is YENEEA. V was pared by 2 bases and J by 3 bases, with 11 bases between. This CDR3 has 14 residues.

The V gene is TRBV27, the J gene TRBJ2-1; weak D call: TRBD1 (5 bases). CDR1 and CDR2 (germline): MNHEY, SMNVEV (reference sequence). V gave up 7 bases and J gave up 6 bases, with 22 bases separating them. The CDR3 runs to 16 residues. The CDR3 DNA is TGTGCCAGCAATCTTAGCCCATTGGGGCTGATCAATGAGCAGTTCTTC. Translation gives CASNLSPLGLINEQFF.

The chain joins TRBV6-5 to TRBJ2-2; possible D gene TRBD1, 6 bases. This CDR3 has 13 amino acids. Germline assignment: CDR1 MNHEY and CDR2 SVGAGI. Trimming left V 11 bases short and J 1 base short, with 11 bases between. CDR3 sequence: CAAGGGNTGELFF. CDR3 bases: TGTGCCGCTGGGGGCGGGAACACCGGGGAGCTGTTTTTT.

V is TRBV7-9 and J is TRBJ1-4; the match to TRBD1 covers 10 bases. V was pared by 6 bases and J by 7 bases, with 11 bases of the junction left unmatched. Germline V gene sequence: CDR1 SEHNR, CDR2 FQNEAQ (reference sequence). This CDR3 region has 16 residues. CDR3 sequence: CASRNRDRGFGEKLFF. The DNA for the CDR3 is TGTGCCAGCAGGAACCGGGACAGGGGTTTTGGTGAAAAACTGTTTTTT.